The T cell receptor beta chain under discussion was sequenced for a study of cytomegalovirus exposure and HLA in healthy donors. 60 Vbeta and 13 Jbeta primers were used in PCR. Method: immunoSEQ multiplex PCR; TCRdb's copy keeps in-frame clones and lacks some. The sample records 130,000 to 150,000 clones, roughly 78% being singletons. CDR3 length: 13 amino acids. The germline gives CDR1 SQVTM, CDR2 ANQGSEA. V lost 3 bases and J lost 5; bases outside the gene matches: 5. The sequence derives from a man aged 35 to 55 in good health and CMV-seropositive. The rearrangement uses TRBV29-1 and TRBJ2-7, with 9 bases matching TRBD2. Sequenced material: PBMCs. This CDR3 is CSVDLAGAHEQYF. The CDR3 bases are TGCAGCGTTGATTTAGCGGGAGCGCACGAGCAGTACTTC.